What follows describes a single T cell receptor (beta chain). There are a few counts of this clonotype. No antigen is known for it. No much larger clone exists at a distance of one base, and base qualities are not known. Libraries were made using RT-PCR. Instrument on record: NextSeq 550. TCRdb redid the processing of the public reads, applying fastp at Q25 and MiXCR, and retained in-frame beta chains. Rows with one shared CDR3 protein collapse into an entry with the most common genes and DNA. This sample comprises about 400,000 distinct CDR3 sequences, around 15% of them detected only once. The top ten hold over 6% of the sample. This sample stems from a study of patients and donors after allogeneic stem cell transplantation (dated by TCRdb to about 2020). CDR1 and CDR2 (LGHDT, YNNKEL) derive from the germline V gene (reference sequence). The CDR3 contains 14 residues, cysteine and phenylalanine counted. The only DNA kept is the CDR3, 42 bases in frame from the first base. The germline ends are 15 bases apart after V is trimmed by 3 bases and J by 7 bases.

This chain is built from TRBV3-1 and TRBJ1-2; 5 matching bases give a weak D call of TRBD1. This receptor was taken from a human donor who was either an allogeneic HSCT recipient or a stem cell or donor lymphocyte infusion donor (not recorded which). It is not recorded whose cells these are; they may come from a transplant donor. The material sequenced was blood, either unsorted or a sorted T cell fraction (not recorded which). The CDR3 amino acid sequence is: CASSHGTLKRGYTF. In nucleotide form, the sequence is TGTGCCAGCAGCCACGGGACGTTAAAACGTGGCTACACCTTC.